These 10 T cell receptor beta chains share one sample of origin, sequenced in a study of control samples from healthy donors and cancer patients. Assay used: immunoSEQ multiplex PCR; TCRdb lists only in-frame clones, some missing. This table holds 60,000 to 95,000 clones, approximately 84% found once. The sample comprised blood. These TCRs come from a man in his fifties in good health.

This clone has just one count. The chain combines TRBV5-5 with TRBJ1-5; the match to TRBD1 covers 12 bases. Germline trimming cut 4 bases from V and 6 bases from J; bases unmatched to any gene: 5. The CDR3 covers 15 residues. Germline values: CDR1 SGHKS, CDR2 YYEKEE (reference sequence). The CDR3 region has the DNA TGTGCCAGCAGCAGGGACAGGGGGCTCGGTCAGCCCCAGCATTTT. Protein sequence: CASSRDRGLGQPQHF.

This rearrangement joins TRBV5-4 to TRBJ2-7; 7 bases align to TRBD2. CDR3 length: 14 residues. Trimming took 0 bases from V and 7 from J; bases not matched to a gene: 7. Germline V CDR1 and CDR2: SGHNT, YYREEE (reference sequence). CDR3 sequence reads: CASSLAILGGEQYF. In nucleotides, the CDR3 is TGTGCCAGCAGCTTGGCCATTTTGGGAGGGGAGCAGTACTTC.

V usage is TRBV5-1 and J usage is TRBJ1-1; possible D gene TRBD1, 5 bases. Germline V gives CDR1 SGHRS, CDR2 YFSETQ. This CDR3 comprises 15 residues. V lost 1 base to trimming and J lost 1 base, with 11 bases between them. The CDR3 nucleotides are TGCGCCAGCAGCTTGTGGGGGGGAAGGAACACTGAAGCTTTCTTT. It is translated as CASSLWGGRNTEAFF.

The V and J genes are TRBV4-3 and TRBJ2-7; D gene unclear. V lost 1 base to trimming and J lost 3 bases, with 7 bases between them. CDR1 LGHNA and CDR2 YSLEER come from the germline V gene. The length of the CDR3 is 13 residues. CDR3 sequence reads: CASSQARYYEQYF. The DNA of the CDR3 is TGCGCCAGCAGCCAAGCCAGATACTACGAGCAGTACTTC.

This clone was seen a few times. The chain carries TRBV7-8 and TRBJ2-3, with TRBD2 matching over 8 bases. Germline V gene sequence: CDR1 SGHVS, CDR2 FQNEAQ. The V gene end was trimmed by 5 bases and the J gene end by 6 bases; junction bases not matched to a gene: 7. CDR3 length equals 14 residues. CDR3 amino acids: CASSQLAARDTQYF. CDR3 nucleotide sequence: TGTGCCAGCAGCCAACTAGCGGCCCGGGATACGCAGTATTTT.

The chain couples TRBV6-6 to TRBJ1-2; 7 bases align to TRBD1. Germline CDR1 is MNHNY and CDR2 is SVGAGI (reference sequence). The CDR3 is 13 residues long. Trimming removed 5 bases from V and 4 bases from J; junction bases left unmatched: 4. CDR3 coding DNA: TGTGCCAGCAGTGCAGCAGGGGGCTATGGCTACACCTTC. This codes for CASSAAGGYGYTF.

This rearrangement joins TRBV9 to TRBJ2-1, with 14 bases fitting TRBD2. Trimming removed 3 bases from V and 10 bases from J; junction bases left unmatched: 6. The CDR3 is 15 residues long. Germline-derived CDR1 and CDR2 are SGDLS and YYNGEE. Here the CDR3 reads CASSAPGTSGSEQFF. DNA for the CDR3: TGTGCCAGCAGCGCCCCAGGGACTAGCGGGAGCGAGCAGTTCTTC.

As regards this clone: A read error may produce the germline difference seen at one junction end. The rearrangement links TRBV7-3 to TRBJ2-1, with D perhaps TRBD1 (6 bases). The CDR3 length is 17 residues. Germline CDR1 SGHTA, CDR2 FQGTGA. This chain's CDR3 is CAGSLKSRRAGDNEQFF. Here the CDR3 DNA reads TGTGCCGGCAGCTTAAAATCAAGAAGGGCAGGGGACAATGAGCAGTTCTTC.

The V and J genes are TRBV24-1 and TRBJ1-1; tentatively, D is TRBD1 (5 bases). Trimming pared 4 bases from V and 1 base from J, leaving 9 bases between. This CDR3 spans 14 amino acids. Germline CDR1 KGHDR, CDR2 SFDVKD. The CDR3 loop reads CATSEAGTNTEAFF. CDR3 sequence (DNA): TGTGCCACCAGTGAGGCAGGGACGAACACTGAAGCTTTCTTT.

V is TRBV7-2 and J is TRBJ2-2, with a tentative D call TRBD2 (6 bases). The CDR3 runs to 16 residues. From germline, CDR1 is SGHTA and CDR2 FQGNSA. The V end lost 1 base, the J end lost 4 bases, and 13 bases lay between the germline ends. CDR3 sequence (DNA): TGTGCCAGCAGCTTAGGTGTTAGCGGAAGCACCGGGGAGCTGTTTTTT. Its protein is CASSLGVSGSTGELFF.